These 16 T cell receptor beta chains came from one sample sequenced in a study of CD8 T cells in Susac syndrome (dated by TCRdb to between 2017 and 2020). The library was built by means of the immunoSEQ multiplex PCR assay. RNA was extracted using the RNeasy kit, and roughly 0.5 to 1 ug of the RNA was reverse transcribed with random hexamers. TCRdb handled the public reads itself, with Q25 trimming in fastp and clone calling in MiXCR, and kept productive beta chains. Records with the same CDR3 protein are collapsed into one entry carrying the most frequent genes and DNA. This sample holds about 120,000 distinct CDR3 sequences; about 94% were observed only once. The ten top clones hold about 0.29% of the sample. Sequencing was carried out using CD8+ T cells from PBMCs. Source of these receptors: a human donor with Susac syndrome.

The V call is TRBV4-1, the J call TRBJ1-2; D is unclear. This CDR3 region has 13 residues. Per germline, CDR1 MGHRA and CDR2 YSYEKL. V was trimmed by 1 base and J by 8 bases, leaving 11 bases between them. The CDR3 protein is CASSQGTPGGYTF. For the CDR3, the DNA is TGCGCCAGCAGCCAAGGGACCCCCGGGGGCTACACCTTC.

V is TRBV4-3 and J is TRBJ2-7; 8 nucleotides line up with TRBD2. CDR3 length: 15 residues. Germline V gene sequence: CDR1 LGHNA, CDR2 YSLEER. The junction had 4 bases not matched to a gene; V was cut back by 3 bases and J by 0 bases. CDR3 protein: CASSHTSGPSYEQYF. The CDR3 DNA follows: TGCGCCAGCAGCCATACTAGCGGACCCTCCTACGAGCAGTACTTC.

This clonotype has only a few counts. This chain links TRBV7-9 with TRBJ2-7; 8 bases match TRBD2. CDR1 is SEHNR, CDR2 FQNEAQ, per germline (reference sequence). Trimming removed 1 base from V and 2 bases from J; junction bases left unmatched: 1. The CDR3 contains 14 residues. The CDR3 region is CASSLGGLAYEQYF. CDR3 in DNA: TGTGCCAGCAGCTTAGGGGGACTAGCCTACGAGCAGTACTTC.

This chain's CDR3 is CSAEKETQYF. CDR3 DNA sequence: TGCAGTGCGGAGAAAGAGACCCAGTACTTC. The gene calls are TRBV20-1 and TRBJ2-5, with D unclear. The V end lost 6 bases, the J end lost 3 bases, and 5 bases lay between the germline ends. This CDR3 region has 10 residues. Germline CDR1 is DFQATT and CDR2 is SNEGSKA (reference sequence).

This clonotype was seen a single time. In DNA, the CDR3 is TGCGCCAGCAGCCAAGACAGCGGGGGGGTAGGTGAGCAGTTCTTC. This encodes CASSQDSGGVGEQFF. This chain joins TRBV4-1 and TRBJ2-1; TRBD2 matches 10 bases. V lost 0 bases to trimming and J lost 9 bases; unmatched junction nucleotides: 5. Germline CDR1 MGHRA, CDR2 YSYEKL. This CDR3 contains 15 residues.

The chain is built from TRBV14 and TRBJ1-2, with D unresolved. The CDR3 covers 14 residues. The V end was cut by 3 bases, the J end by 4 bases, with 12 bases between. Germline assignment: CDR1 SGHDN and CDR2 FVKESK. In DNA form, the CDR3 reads TGTGCCAGCAGCCAGATCACAGCAATCTATGGCTACACCTTC. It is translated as CASSQITAIYGYTF.

The CDR3 DNA is TGTGCCAGCAGCCTGGGGGGGGTTGTCAATCAGCCCCAGCATTTT. It codes for CASSLGGVVNQPQHF. The gene calls are TRBV5-5 and TRBJ1-5; D is perhaps TRBD1 (5 bases). The length of the CDR3 is 15 residues. Germline CDR1 SGHKS, CDR2 YYEKEE (reference sequence). The germline V and J ends were trimmed by 4 bases and 3 bases, with 14 bases remaining between them.

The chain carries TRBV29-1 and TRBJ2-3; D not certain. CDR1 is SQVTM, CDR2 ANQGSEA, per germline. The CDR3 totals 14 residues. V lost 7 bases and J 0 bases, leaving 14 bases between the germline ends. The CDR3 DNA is TGCAGCGCCGACGCCAGCACTAGCACAGATACGCAGTATTTT. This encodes CSADASTSTDTQYF.

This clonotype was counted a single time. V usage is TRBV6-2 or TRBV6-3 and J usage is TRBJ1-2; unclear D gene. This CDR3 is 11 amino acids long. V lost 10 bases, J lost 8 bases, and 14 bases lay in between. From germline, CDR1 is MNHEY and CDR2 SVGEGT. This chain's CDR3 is CAISDRPGYTF. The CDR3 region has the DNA TGTGCCATCTCGGACCGTCCGGGCTACACCTTC.

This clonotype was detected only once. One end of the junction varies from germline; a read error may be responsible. The CDR3 DNA reads as TGTGCCAGCAGTTTAGGCAGGGGATGGAACGCTGAAGATTTCTTT. This gives the protein CASSLGRGWNAEDFF. The gene calls are TRBV12-3 or TRBV12-4 and TRBJ1-1, with D possibly TRBD1 on 6 matching bases. The CDR3 has 15 residues.

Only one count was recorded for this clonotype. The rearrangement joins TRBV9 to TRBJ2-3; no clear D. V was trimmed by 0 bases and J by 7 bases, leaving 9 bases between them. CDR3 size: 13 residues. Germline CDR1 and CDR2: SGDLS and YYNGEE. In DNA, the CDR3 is TGTGCCAGCAGCGTAGAAGGTTCCTATACGCAGTATTTT. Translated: CASSVEGSYTQYF.

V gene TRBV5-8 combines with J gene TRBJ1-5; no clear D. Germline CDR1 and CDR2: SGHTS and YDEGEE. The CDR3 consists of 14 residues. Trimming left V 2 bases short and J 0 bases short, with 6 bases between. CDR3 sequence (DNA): TGTGCCAGCAGCTTTGAGGGTAGCAATCAGCCCCAGCATTTT. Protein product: CASSFEGSNQPQHF.

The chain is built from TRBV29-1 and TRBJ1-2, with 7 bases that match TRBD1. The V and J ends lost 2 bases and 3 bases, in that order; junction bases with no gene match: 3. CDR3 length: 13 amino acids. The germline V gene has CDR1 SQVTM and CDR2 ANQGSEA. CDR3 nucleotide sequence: TGCAGCGTTGAAACAGGGGAGGACTATGGCTACACCTTC. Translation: CSVETGEDYGYTF.

The CDR3 DNA follows: TGTGCCACCAGCGCGCGCAGGGTGGAAGAGGTCAAAAACATTCAGTACTTC. This gives the protein CATSARRVEEVKNIQYF. V usage is TRBV15 and J usage is TRBJ2-4; the D gene is possibly TRBD1 (5 bases). V was cut by 5 bases and J by 3 bases, with 20 bases left in between. The CDR3 is 17 amino acids. Looked up from germline, CDR1 is LNHNV and CDR2 is YYDKDF (reference sequence).

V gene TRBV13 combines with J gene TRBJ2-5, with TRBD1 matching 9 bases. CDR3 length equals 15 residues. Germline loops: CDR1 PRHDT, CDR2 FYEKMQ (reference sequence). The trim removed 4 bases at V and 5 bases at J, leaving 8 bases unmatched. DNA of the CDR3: TGTGCCAGCAGCTACCGGGACAGGGCTATTGAGACCCAGTACTTC. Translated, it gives CASSYRDRAIETQYF.

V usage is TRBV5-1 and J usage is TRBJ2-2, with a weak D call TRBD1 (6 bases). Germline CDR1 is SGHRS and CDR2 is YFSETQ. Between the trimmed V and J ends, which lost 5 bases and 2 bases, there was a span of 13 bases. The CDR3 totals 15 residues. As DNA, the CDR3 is TGCGCCAGCAGGGTCGGGACACTAAACACCGGGGAGCTGTTTTTT. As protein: CASRVGTLNTGELFF.